This TCR beta chain stems from a study of human T cells and chemical hapten exposure. For the study at large: Small pooled library volume differences chiefly drove per-sample TCR yield variation.

Blood, whole and unfractionated, served as the source for total RNA extraction. There are many counts of this clonotype. Its antigen is unknown. This CDR3 comprises 15 residues. Germline V gene lookup returns CDR1 PRHDT and CDR2 FYEKMQ (reference sequence). Trimming cost V 0 bases and J 7 bases, with 12 bases left between them. Study observations and caveats: With regard to DPC sensitization, TCRs above 1 in 1000 frequency did not change.

The library labeled individual cDNA molecules by adding unique molecular identifiers to them. In the study's own analysis: More than 95,000 TCRs per sample was the median, with a range of roughly 20,000 to 750,000. Each CDR3 protein is one row after TCRdb ran MiXCR on the 5' RACE reads. It is TCRdb's table, rather than the study itself, that gives the V and J calls and clone size. Altogether 110,000 to 150,000 distinct CDR3 sequences are present, over 3.5% being singletons, with the ten largest covering under 1.5%. This sequence was found in a female donor in good health. The chain is built from TRBV13 and TRBJ2-2, with D perhaps TRBD2 (5 bases). In nucleotides, the CDR3 is TGTGCCAGCAGCTTAGGGGCAGACTACATCGGGGAGCTGTTTTTT. It encodes CASSLGADYIGELFF. Based on the CDR3 plus reference TRBV13 and TRBJ2-2, the full variable domain is AAGVIQSPRHLIKEKRETATLKCYPIPRHDTVYWYQQGPGQDPQFLISFYEKMQSDKGSIPDRFSAQQFSDYHSELNMSSLELGDSALYFCASSLGADYIGELFFGEGSRLTVL.